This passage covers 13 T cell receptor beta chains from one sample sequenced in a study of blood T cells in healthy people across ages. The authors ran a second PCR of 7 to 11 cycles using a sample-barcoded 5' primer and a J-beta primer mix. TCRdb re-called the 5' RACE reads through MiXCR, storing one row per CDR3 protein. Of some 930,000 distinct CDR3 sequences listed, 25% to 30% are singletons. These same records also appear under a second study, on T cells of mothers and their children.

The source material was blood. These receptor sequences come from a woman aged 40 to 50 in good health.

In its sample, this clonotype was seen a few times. The CDR3 nucleotides read TGTGCCAGCAGTTTACCAGGGGGCGCAACAGATACGCAGTATTTT. This encodes CASSLPGGATDTQYF. The chain employs TRBV28 and TRBJ2-3; 8 bases are shared with TRBD1. Per the germline V gene, CDR1 is MDHEN and CDR2 is SYDVKM. The CDR3 consists of 15 residues. With V trimmed by 2 bases and J by 3 bases, 4 bases remained unmatched.

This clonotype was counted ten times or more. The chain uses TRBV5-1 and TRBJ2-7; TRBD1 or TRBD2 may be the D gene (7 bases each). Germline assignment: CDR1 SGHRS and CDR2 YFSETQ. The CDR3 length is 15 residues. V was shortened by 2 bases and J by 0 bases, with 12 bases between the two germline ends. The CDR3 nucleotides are TGCGCCAGCAGCTTCACAGGGGACTACTCCTACGAGCAGTACTTC. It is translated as CASSFTGDYSYEQYF.

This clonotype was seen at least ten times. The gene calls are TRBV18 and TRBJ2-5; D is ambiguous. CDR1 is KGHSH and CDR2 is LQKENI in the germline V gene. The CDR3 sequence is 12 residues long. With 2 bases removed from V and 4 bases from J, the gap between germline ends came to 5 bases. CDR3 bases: TGTGCCAGCTCACCATCGGTAGAGACCCAGTACTTC. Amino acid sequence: CASSPSVETQYF.

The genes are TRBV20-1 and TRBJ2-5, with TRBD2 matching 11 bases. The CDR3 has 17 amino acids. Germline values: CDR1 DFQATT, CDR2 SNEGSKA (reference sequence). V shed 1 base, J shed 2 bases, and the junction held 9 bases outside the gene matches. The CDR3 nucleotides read TGCAGTGCTAGAGTAGCGGGGGGGCGGCTGTGGCAAGAGACCCAGTACTTC. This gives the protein CSARVAGGRLWQETQYF.

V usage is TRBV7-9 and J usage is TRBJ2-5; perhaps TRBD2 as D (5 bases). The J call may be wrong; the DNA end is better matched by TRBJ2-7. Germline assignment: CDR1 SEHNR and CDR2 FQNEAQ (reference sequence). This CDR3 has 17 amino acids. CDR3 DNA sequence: TGTGCCAGCAGCTCCCGGGGTCCGTTGGCCACGTTAGACGAGCAGTACTTC. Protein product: CASSSRGPLATLDEQYF.

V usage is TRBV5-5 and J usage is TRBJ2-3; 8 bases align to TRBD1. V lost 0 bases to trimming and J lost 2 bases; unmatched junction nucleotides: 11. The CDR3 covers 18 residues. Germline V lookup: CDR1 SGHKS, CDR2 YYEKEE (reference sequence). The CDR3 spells CASSLGGLGTGHTDTQYF. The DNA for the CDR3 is TGTGCCAGCAGCTTGGGGGGTCTAGGGACAGGCCACACAGATACGCAGTATTTT.

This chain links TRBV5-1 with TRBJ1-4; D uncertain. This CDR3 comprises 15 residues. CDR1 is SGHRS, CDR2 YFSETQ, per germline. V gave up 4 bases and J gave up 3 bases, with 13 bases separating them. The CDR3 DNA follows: TGCGCCAGCAGCCCTCAGAGTGCAGCTAATGAAAAACTGTTTTTT. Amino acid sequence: CASSPQSAANEKLFF.

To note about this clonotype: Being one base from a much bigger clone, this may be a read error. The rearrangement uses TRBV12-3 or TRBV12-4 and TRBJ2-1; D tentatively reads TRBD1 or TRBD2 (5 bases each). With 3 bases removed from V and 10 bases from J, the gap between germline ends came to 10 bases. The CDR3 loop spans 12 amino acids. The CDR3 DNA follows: TGTGCCAGCAGTTTTTGGGGGAAAGAGCAGTTCTTC. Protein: CASSFWGKEQFF.

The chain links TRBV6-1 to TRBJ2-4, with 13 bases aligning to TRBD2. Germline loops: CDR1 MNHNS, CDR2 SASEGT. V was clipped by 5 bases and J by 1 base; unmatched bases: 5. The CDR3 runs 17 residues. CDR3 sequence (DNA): TGTGCCAGCAGTCAGCTACTAGCGGGGGGGGCCAAAAACATTCAGTACTTC. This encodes CASSQLLAGGAKNIQYF.

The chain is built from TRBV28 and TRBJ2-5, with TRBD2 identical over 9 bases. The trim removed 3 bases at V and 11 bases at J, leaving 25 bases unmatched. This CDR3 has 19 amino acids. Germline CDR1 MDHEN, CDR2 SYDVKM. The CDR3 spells CASSLGVASGAYVDNEQYF. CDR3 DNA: TGTGCCAGCAGTTTGGGGGTGGCTAGCGGGGCATACGTAGACAATGAGCAGTACTTC. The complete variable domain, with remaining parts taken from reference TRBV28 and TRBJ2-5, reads DVKVTQSSRYLVKRTGEKVFLECVQDMDHENMFWYRQDPGLGLRLIYFSYDVKMKEKGDIPEGYSVSREKKERFSLILESASTNQTSMYLCASSLGVASGAYVDNEQYFGPGTRLLVL.

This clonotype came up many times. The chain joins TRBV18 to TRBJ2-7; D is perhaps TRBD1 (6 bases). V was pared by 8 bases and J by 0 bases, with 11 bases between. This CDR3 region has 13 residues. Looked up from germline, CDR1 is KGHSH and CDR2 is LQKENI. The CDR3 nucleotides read TGTGCCAGCAGCCAGGGGAGCTCCTACGAGCAGTACTTC. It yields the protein CASSQGSSYEQYF.

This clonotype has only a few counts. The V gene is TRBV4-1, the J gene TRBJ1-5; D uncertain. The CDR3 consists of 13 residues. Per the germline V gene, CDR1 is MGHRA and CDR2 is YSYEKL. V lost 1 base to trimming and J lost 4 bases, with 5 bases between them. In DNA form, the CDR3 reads TGCGCCAGCAGCCAAGTAAATAATCAGCCCCAGCATTTT. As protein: CASSQVNNQPQHF.

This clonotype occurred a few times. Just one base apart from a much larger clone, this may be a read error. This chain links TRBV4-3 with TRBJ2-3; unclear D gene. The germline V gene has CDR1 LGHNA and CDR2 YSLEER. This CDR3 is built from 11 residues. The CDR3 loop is CTSSQLDTQYF. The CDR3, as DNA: TGCACCAGCAGCCAGCTAGATACGCAGTATTTT.